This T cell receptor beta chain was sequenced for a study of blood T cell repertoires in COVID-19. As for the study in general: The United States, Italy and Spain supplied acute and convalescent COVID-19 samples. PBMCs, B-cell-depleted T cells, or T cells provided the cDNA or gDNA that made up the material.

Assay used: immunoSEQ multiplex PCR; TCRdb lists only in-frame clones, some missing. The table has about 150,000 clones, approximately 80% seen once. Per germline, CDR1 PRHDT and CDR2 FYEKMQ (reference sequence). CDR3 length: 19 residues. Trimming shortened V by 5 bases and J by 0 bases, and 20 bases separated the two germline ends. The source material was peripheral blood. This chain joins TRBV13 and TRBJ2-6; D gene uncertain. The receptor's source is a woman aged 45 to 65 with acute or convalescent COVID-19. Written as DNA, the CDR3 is TGTGCCAGCAGCAACGAACAACATTTACATCCCTCTGGGGCCAACGTCCTGACTTTC. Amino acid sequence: CASSNEQHLHPSGANVLTF.